A few counts support the clone carrying this T cell receptor beta chain. Original analysis: How many nucleated cells were present was estimated from reference gene primer amplification. Profiled with immunoSEQ multiplex PCR; TCRdb holds only in-frame clones, not every one. V, J and clone size are those of that table, while D and trimming were read from the DNA. Of 300,000 to 400,000 clones listed, 87% are singletons. The data derive from a study of blood T cell repertoires in COVID-19. Across the whole study: The United States, Italy and Spain supplied acute and convalescent COVID-19 samples. In each case, the material was cDNA or gDNA derived from T cells, B-cell-depleted T cells, or PBMCs.

This CDR3 has 16 amino acids. The germline gives CDR1 SEHNR, CDR2 FQNEAQ (reference sequence). V lost 0 bases and J lost 8, with 19 bases in between. Recruited during active infection, patients (from Seattle) were subsequently followed longitudinally. This receptor was taken from a man aged 25 to 45 with COVID-19, enrolled during active disease. This sequence joins TRBV7-9 and TRBJ1-2, with D perhaps TRBD1 (6 bases). The sequencing sample was made of peripheral blood. CDR3 nucleotide sequence: TGTGCCAGCAGCTTAGCGGGTGTCACAGGGATGGGCGGCTACACCTTC. Translating gives CASSLAGVTGMGGYTF.